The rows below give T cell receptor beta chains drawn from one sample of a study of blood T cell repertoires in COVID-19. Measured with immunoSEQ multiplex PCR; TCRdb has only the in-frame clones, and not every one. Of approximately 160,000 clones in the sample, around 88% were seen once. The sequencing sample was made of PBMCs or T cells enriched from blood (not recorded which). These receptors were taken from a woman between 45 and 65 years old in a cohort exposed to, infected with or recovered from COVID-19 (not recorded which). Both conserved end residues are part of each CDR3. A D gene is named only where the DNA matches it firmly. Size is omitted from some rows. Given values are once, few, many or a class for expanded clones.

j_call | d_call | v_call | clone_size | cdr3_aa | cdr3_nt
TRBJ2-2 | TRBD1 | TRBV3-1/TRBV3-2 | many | CASSRRGQGNTGELFF | TGTGCCAGCAGCCGGCGGGGACAGGGTAACACCGGGGAGCTGTTTTTT
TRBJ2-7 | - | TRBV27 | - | CASSHNYEQYF | TGTGCCAGCAGTCACAACTACGAGCAGTACTTC
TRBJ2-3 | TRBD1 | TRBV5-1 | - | CASSSFGQVTDTQYF | TGCGCCAGCAGCTCCTTTGGACAGGTCACAGATACGCAGTATTTT
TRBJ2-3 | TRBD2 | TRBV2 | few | CASQQGRSLAGADTQYF | TGTGCCAGCCAACAGGGGCGATCACTAGCGGGGGCCGATACGCAGTATTTT
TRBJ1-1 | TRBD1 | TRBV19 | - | CASSDIRQGAGDTEAFF | TGTGCCAGTAGTGATATAAGACAGGGGGCCGGGGACACTGAAGCTTTCTTT
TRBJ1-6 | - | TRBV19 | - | CASRQLSTRDTSPLHF | TGTGCCAGTAGGCAACTCTCGACCAGGGACACTTCACCCCTCCACTTT
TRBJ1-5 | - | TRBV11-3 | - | CASTHSRQPQHF | TGTGCCAGCACCCACTCCAGGCAGCCCCAGCATTTT
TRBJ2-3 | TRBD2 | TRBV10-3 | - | CAISGGDTDTQYF | TGTGCCATCAGCGGGGGGGACACAGATACGCAGTATTTT
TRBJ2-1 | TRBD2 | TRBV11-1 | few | CASTLPGGYNEQFF | TGTGCCAGCACCTTACCGGGGGGTTACAATGAGCAGTTCTTC
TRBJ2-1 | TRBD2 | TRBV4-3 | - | CASSRTSGLNEQFF | TGCGCCAGCAGTCGGACTAGCGGTCTTAATGAGCAGTTCTTC
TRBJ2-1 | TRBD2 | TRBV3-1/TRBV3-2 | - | CASTVGGSGEQFF | TGTGCCAGCACGGTGGGCGGGAGCGGTGAGCAGTTCTTC
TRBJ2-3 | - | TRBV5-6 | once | CASSLQLGVTDTQYF | TGTGCCAGCAGCTTGCAACTTGGTGTCACAGATACGCAGTATTTT
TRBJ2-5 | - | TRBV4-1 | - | CASSQVFRALEETQYF | TGCGCCAGCAGCCAAGTATTCAGGGCCCTCGAAGAGACCCAGTACTTC
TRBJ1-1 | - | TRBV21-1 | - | CASSKGPGSSNTEAFF | TGTGCCAGCAGCAAAGGACCAGGGTCCTCAAACACTGAAGCTTTCTTT
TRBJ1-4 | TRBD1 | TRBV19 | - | CASSSGTGRREKLFF | TGTGCCAGTAGTTCTGGGACAGGGAGAAGAGAAAAACTGTTTTTT
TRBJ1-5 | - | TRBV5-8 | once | CASSLESGQPQHF | TGTGCCAGCAGCTTGGAAAGCGGTCAGCCCCAGCATTTT
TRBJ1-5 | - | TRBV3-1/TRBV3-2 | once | CASSQEAGGQPQHF | TGTGCCAGCAGCCAAGAAGCCGGGGGTCAGCCCCAGCATTTT
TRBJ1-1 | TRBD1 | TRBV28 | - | CASSYRQGAYEAFF | TGTGCCAGCAGTTACCGACAGGGGGCTTATGAAGCTTTCTTT
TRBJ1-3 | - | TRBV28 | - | CASRWFSGEGSGNTIYF | TGTGCCAGCAGATGGTTCTCGGGGGAAGGGTCTGGAAACACCATATATTTT
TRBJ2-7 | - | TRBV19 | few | CASQDRPSYEQYF | TGTGCCAGCCAGGACAGACCTTCCTACGAGCAGTACTTC
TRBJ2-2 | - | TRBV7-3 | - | CASSPANTGELFF | TGTGCCAGCAGCCCGGCGAACACCGGGGAGCTGTTTTTT
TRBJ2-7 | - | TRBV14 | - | CASSQESGSSFRQYF | TGTGCCAGCAGCCAAGAGTCAGGAAGCTCCTTTCGGCAGTACTTC
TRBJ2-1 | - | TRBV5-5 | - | CASSLVASAYLNEQFF | TGTGCCAGCAGCTTGGTGGCTAGCGCTTACCTCAATGAGCAGTTCTTC
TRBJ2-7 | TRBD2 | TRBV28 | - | CASSPSGGTYEQYF | TGTGCCAGCAGCCCTAGCGGGGGGACCTACGAGCAGTACTTC
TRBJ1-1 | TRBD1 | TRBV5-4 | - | CASSLQGSWTEAFF | TGTGCCAGCAGCCTACAGGGGTCTTGGACTGAAGCTTTCTTT
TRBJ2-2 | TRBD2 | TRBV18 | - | CASHEREGLSTGELFF | TGTGCCAGCCACGAGCGGGAGGGCCTTTCTACCGGGGAGCTGTTTTTT
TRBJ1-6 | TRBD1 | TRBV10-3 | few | CAISVGQNNSPLHF | TGTGCCATCAGTGTGGGACAGAATAATTCACCCCTCCACTTT